The rows below give T cell receptor beta chains drawn from one sample of a study of blood T cell repertoires in COVID-19. Libraries were prepared by immunoSEQ multiplex PCR; TCRdb keeps only in-frame clonotypes and omits some of them. Of under 300,000 clones detected, roughly three quarters appear once; the ten largest clones hold about 4%. Sequences were obtained from peripheral blood. Receptors were obtained from a woman between 35 and 50 years old with active or convalescent COVID-19. The CDR3 runs from the conserved cysteine through the conserved F or W. Each record gives: V gene, J gene, CDR3 protein.

V gene: TRBV11-1; J gene: TRBJ2-5; CDR3 protein: CASTPVGGGQTQYF
V gene: TRBV3-1/TRBV3-2; J gene: TRBJ2-7; CDR3 protein: CASSQDRGQGSSYEQYF
V gene: TRBV6-5; J gene: TRBJ2-7; CDR3 protein: CASSLPGNGGYF
V gene: TRBV28; J gene: TRBJ1-5; CDR3 protein: CASSLPLEGARQPQHF
V gene: TRBV18; J gene: TRBJ2-1; CDR3 protein: CASSPAAGRYNEQFF
V gene: TRBV28; J gene: TRBJ1-2; CDR3 protein: CASRLGGVYGYTF
V gene: TRBV5-1; J gene: TRBJ2-2; CDR3 protein: CASSLEGVQAGELFF
V gene: TRBV5-3; J gene: TRBJ1-6; CDR3 protein: CAKTGSNSPLHF
V gene: TRBV6-5; J gene: TRBJ2-1; CDR3 protein: CASRPLWQGAHEQFF
V gene: TRBV10-1; J gene: TRBJ2-7; CDR3 protein: CASSESGSYEQYF
V gene: TRBV19; J gene: TRBJ1-1; CDR3 protein: CASSIWGADTEAFF
V gene: TRBV19; J gene: TRBJ1-2; CDR3 protein: CATRTSAGGYTF
V gene: TRBV4-1; J gene: TRBJ1-6; CDR3 protein: CASSQDRTGGSPLHF
V gene: TRBV5-1; J gene: TRBJ1-2; CDR3 protein: CASSRTGFPYYTF
V gene: TRBV5-5; J gene: TRBJ1-5; CDR3 protein: CASSRGSNQPQHF
V gene: TRBV3-1/TRBV3-2; J gene: TRBJ1-1; CDR3 protein: CASRGGRNTEAFF
V gene: TRBV4-1; J gene: TRBJ1-4; CDR3 protein: CASSPRGTATNEKLFF
V gene: TRBV4-2; J gene: TRBJ1-3; CDR3 protein: CASSQDWAGRSGNTIYF
V gene: TRBV16; J gene: TRBJ2-5; CDR3 protein: CASSRPGAGETQYF
V gene: TRBV28; J gene: TRBJ1-2; CDR3 protein: CASSSSGQRFYGYTF
V gene: TRBV7-3; J gene: TRBJ1-1; CDR3 protein: CASSLEVGAQAFF
V gene: TRBV9; J gene: TRBJ2-7; CDR3 protein: CASSPKLTATYEQYF
V gene: TRBV19; J gene: TRBJ2-3; CDR3 protein: CASSYSGDTDTQYF